This T cell receptor (beta chain) came from a study of blood T cell repertoires in COVID-19. This clone was found once. Here immunoSEQ multiplex PCR was the method, and the copy in TCRdb shows in-frame clones only, minus some. This table holds about 230,000 clones, 80% to 90% found once. The CDR3 length is 17 residues. V dropped 0 bases and J dropped 7; count of bases not matched to a gene: 6. Germline CDR1 and CDR2: LGHDT and YNNKEL (reference sequence). The sample comprised peripheral blood. The sequence came from a man over 45 with COVID-19, enrolled during active disease. The chain joins TRBV3-1 (or the pseudogene TRBV3-2) to TRBJ2-3; TRBD2 matches 14 bases. CDR3 region: CASSQDPGLAGVNTQYF. CDR3 bases: TGTGCCAGCAGCCAAGATCCGGGACTAGCGGGAGTAAATACGCAGTATTTT.